The clone carrying this TCR beta chain showed up just once. The antigen is undetermined. TCRdb keeps only in-frame clones here, not all; method: immunoSEQ multiplex PCR. The sample lists 300,000 to 400,000 clones, about 87% occurring once. CDR1 and CDR2 (germline): SGHAT, FQNNGV. Trimming shortened V by 5 bases and J by 3 bases, and 10 bases separated the two germline ends. The CDR3 loop spans 13 amino acids. Treatment indicated: 19 received Ad26.COV2.S at low or high dose, single or two shots; about 5 received placebo; per-sample allocation not given. Collection of samples fell on day 63 after the first vaccine or placebo injection. Boston hosted the donor, who was an adult aged 18-55 years. This sample is part of a study of Ad26.COV2.S vaccination and SARS-CoV-2 variants. Study outcomes and limitations: Spike-specific TCR breadth ran higher among vaccine recipients than placebo recipients.

Specimen: peripheral blood, collected in a trial of Ad26.COV2.S vaccine versus placebo. This clonotype was sampled from a person between 18 and 65 years old who received the Ad26.COV2.S COVID-19 vaccine or a placebo. The rearrangement links TRBV11-2 to TRBJ2-5; D is uncertain. The CDR3 region has the DNA TGTGCCAGCAGCCCCTACGCCGAAGAGACCCAGTACTTC. It specifies CASSPYAEETQYF.